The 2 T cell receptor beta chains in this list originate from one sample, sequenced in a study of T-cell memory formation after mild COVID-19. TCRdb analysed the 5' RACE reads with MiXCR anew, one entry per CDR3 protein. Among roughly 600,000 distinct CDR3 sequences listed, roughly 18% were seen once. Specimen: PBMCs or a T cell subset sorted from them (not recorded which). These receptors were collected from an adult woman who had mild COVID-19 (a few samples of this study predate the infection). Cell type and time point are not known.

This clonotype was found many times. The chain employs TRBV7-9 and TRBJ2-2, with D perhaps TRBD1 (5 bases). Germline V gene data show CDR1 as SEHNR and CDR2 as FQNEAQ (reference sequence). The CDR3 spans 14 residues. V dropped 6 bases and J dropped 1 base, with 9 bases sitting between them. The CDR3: CASRRQKNTGELFF. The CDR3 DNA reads TGTGCCAGCAGGCGACAGAAGAACACCGGGGAGCTGTTTTTT.

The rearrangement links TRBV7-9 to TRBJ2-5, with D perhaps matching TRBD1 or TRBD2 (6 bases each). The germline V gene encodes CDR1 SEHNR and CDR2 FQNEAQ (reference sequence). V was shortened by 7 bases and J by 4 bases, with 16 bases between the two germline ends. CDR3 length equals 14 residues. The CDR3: CASNLKGGGETQYF. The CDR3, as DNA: TGTGCCAGCAACCTCAAGGGGGGAGGAGAGACCCAGTACTTC. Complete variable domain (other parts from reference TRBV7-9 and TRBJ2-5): DTGVSQNPRHKITKRGQNVTFRCDPISEHNRLYWYRQTLGQGPEFLTYFQNEAQLEKSRLLSDRFSAERPKGSFSTLEIQRTEQGDSAMYLCASNLKGGGETQYFGPGTRLLVL.